The 18 T cell receptor beta chains reported below all come from one sample, sequenced in a study of T cells expressing NK-cell markers. TCRdb derives one entry per CDR3 protein from the 5' RACE reads, leaving out DNA. This repertoire comprises some 460,000 distinct CDR3 sequences; its ten largest clones make up roughly 1.4%. Sequenced input: blood T cells: a sorted CD56 or NKG2C T cell subset, CD4+ or CD8+ T cells, or bulk PBMC T cells (not recorded which). These TCRs come from a woman between 45 and 60 years old in good health.

The rearrangement joins TRBV11-2 to TRBJ2-2; TCRdb's D call of TRBD1 is untestable without DNA. Per germline, CDR1 SGHAT and CDR2 FQNNGV. This CDR3 contains 16 residues. The CDR3 loop reads CASSLASPGTGGELFF.

This chain links TRBV19 with TRBJ1-1. CDR3 length: 15 amino acids. Germline V gives CDR1 LNHDA, CDR2 SQIVND (reference sequence). Here the CDR3 reads CASSIGREVNTEAFF.

The chain couples TRBV3-1 to TRBJ2-5; TCRdb's D call, TRBD2, is unchecked because there is no DNA. The germline gives CDR1 LGHDT, CDR2 YNNKEL (reference sequence). CDR3 length: 14 amino acids. The CDR3 spells CASSRSEGRETQYF.

This chain joins TRBV6-2 or TRBV6-3 and TRBJ2-1; TCRdb's D call of TRBD2 is untestable without DNA. This CDR3 comprises 16 residues. The germline V gene encodes CDR1 MNHEY and CDR2 SVGEGT. The CDR3 spells CASSTSGGRAINEQFF.

The chain carries TRBV3-1 and TRBJ2-7. Germline values: CDR1 LGHDT, CDR2 YNNKEL (reference sequence). The CDR3 loop spans 12 amino acids. CDR3: CASAGNSYEQYF.

The chain has TRBV4-2 and TRBJ2-7; TCRdb outputs TRBD2, but without DNA this stays unchecked. CDR3 length: 15 residues. Per germline, CDR1 LGHNA and CDR2 YNFKEQ. The CDR3 reads CASSQLAGSSPEQYF.

The chain joins TRBV10-3 to TRBJ2-1; TCRdb names TRBD2, which stays unverified in the absence of DNA. The CDR3 totals 18 residues. Germline V gene sequence: CDR1 ENHRY, CDR2 SYGVKD. The CDR3 sequence: CAISGGGSGGSSYNEQFF.

This sequence joins TRBV29-1 and TRBJ2-1; no DNA is available, so the TRBD2 call from TCRdb remains unchecked. Germline CDR1 SQVTM, CDR2 ANQGSEA. The CDR3 loop spans 13 amino acids. CDR3 protein: CSAEGSKLDEQFF.

V usage is TRBV18 and J usage is TRBJ2-1; as DNA is missing, the TRBD2 call by TCRdb cannot be tested. This CDR3 region has 14 residues. CDR1 and CDR2 (germline): KGHSH, LQKENI. The CDR3: CASSSLGASNEQFF. Looking up the rest from reference TRBV18 and TRBJ2-1 gives the full variable domain: NAGVMQNPRHLVRRRGQEARLRCSPMKGHSHVYWYRQLPEEGLKFMVYLQKENIIDESGMPKERFSAEFPKEGPSILRIQQVVRGDSAAYFCASSSLGASNEQFFGPGTRLTVL.

The V and J genes are TRBV19 and TRBJ1-6; TCRdb designates TRBD1, a call that cannot be tested without DNA. Per the germline V gene, CDR1 is LNHDA and CDR2 is SQIVND (reference sequence). CDR3 length: 15 amino acids. CDR3 sequence: CASSGQVSYNSPLHF.

The gene calls are TRBV6-5 and TRBJ1-1; TCRdb outputs TRBD1, but without DNA this stays unchecked. CDR3 size: 16 residues. Germline lookup yields CDR1 MNHEY and CDR2 SVGAGI. CDR3: CASSYIRTGGGTEAFF.

The chain uses TRBV13 and TRBJ2-6. The germline V gene has CDR1 PRHDT and CDR2 FYEKMQ (reference sequence). The CDR3 has 15 amino acids. This chain's CDR3 is CASSLGFSGANVLTF.

The V call is TRBV5-5, the J call TRBJ2-3. This CDR3 comprises 13 residues. Germline CDR1 is SGHKS and CDR2 is YYEKEE (reference sequence). The CDR3: CASSPLSRDTQYF.

The V call is TRBV30, the J call TRBJ1-3. This CDR3 contains 13 residues. Germline CDR1 is GTSNPN and CDR2 is SVGIG (reference sequence). CDR3 amino acids: CAWAKAFGNTIYF.

The rearrangement links TRBV10-3 to TRBJ2-3; lacking DNA, the TRBD1 call made by TCRdb goes unchecked. This CDR3 comprises 13 residues. CDR1 and CDR2 (germline): ENHRY, SYGVKD. The CDR3 spells CAISQGTPDTQYF.

CDR3 region: CASRETTPGELFF. The chain couples TRBV12-3 or TRBV12-4 to TRBJ2-2. CDR3 length: 13 amino acids.

The chain is built from TRBV6-2 or TRBV6-3 and TRBJ2-7. Germline loops: CDR1 MNHEY, CDR2 SVGEGT. The CDR3 spans 12 residues. The CDR3 loop reads CASGRGPYEQYF.

The chain uses TRBV5-1 and TRBJ2-6; TCRdb names TRBD1, which stays unverified in the absence of DNA. CDR3 length: 15 amino acids. CDR1 is SGHRS, CDR2 YFSETQ, per germline. The CDR3 sequence is CATATGAGGANVLTF.